The rows below give T cell receptor beta chains drawn from one sample of a study of identical twins. Via MiXCR, TCRdb re-called the 5' RACE reads, giving one row per CDR3 protein. The table lists 300,000 to 350,000 distinct CDR3 sequences, 10% to 15% of them singletons. These sequences were also reported in another study, on yellow fever vaccine responses in identical twins.

The material sequenced was CD8+ T cells sorted from blood. Receptor source: a woman aged 18-35 years in good health. Each CDR3 is given with its conserved first and last residue. The order of the fields is J gene, V gene, D gene, clone size, CDR3 DNA, CDR3 protein. The D gene is left open where the match is weak. Size values are once, few and many counts, or a class for expanded clones, and some rows have none.

>TRBJ2-5|TRBV12-3/TRBV12-4|-|-
TGTGCCAGCAGTTCGGAGCTATTGGAGACCCAGTACTTC
CASSSELLETQYF
>TRBJ2-1|TRBV5-5|-|few
TGTGCCAGCAGCTTGGTTGCAGGACAGTCCTCTGTGGGGCAGTTCTTC
CASSLVAGQSSVGQFF
>TRBJ2-3|TRBV6-1|-|-
TGTGCCACCGGACGAATGGGGAGAACAGATACGCAGTATTTT
CATGRMGRTDTQYF
>TRBJ1-1|TRBV5-1|TRBD1|many
TGCGCCAGCAGCCGCCCAAGGACAGGCCCCAACACTGAAGCTTTCTTT
CASSRPRTGPNTEAFF
>TRBJ2-1|TRBV9|TRBD2|few
TGTGCCAGCAGCGTAGATAGTCGAGCGGGAGGGGACTACAATGAGCAGTTCTTC
CASSVDSRAGGDYNEQFF
>TRBJ2-7|TRBV7-6|TRBD1|few
TGTGCCAGCAGCTTTTCAGGGGGCCTATACGAGCAGTACTTC
CASSFSGGLYEQYF
>TRBJ2-3|TRBV9|-|-
TGTACCAGCAGCGTAGCTGGCGGGGGAGGGGGGGATACGCAGTATTTT
CTSSVAGGGGGDTQYF
>TRBJ2-1|TRBV28|TRBD2|few
TGTGCCAGCAGTGGGACTAGCGGGAGAGTGTCGAATGAGCAGTTCTTC
CASSGTSGRVSNEQFF
>TRBJ2-7|TRBV12-3/TRBV12-4|TRBD2|many
TGTGCCAGCAGTTGGGCTAGCGGCTCCTACGAGCAGTACTTC
CASSWASGSYEQYF
>TRBJ2-1|TRBV25-1|-|many
TGTGCCAGCAGTGTAGACAATGAGCAGTTCTTC
CASSVDNEQFF
>TRBJ2-7|TRBV5-6|-|many
TGTGCCAGCGCCTCTCAGGGATTTGAAGAGCAGTACTTC
CASASQGFEEQYF
>TRBJ2-1|TRBV27|TRBD2|-
TGTGCCAGCAGTTCTGGGACTAGCGGGGGCACTAATGAGCAGTTCTTC
CASSSGTSGGTNEQFF
>TRBJ2-3|TRBV10-3|TRBD2|-
TGTGCCATCAGTGATGGGACTAGCGGATACACAGATACGCAGTATTTT
CAISDGTSGYTDTQYF
>TRBJ2-5|TRBV11-2|-|many
TGTGCCAGCAGCTTTGGAAGGACAAACCAAGAGACCCAGTACTTC
CASSFGRTNQETQYF
>TRBJ1-1|TRBV4-1|-|many
TGCGCCAGCAGCCAAGGAGTGTGGGGGACGAACACTGAAGCTTTCTTT
CASSQGVWGTNTEAFF
>TRBJ1-4|TRBV10-3|-|many
TGTGCCATCAGTGCCGCCCTAGGGGCCGATAATGAAAAACTGTTTTTT
CAISAALGADNEKLFF
>TRBJ2-4|TRBV2|-|-
TGTGCCAGTATTGGGGATGCCAAAAACATTCAGTACTTC
CASIGDAKNIQYF
>TRBJ2-7|TRBV29-1|TRBD2|few
TGCAGCGTTGAGGGAGCGGGGGCGGATGGCTACGAGCAGTACTTC
CSVEGAGADGYEQYF
>TRBJ2-7|TRBV14|-|-
TGTGCCAGCAGCCAAGTGCCGGGGAGGACCGGGCAGTACTTC
CASSQVPGRTGQYF
>TRBJ2-3|TRBV25-1|TRBD2|many
TGTGCCAGCAGTGAATATGTGGGAGGGCCAGATACGCAGTATTTT
CASSEYVGGPDTQYF
>TRBJ1-1|TRBV3-1|-|few
TGTGCCAGCAGCCAGGGGGACCCGAACACTGAAGCTTTCTTT
CASSQGDPNTEAFF
>TRBJ1-2|TRBV6-1|-|few
TGTGCCAGCAGTGAAGTGGGACATAGTGGCTACACCTTC
CASSEVGHSGYTF